Ten or more counts support the clone carrying this T cell receptor beta chain. Its target is unknown. V was pared by 4 bases and J by 5 bases, with 5 bases between. This CDR3 contains 11 residues. Germline V gene sequence: CDR1 SQVTM, CDR2 ANQGSEA. This entry comes from a study of blood T cells in healthy people across ages. Whole-study results and caveats: Long-lived donors had more naive CD4+ cells and higher diversity than aged donors. Diversity estimates from one million T cells were considered underestimates.

With a J-beta primer mix and a sample-barcoded 5' primer, a second PCR ran roughly 7 to 11 cycles. One entry per CDR3 protein, called by TCRdb with MiXCR from the 5' RACE reads. The sample contains over a million distinct CDR3 sequences, around 45% of which appear only once. The receptor was derived from a woman aged 60-70 years in good health. V is TRBV29-1 and J is TRBJ2-2; either TRBD1 or TRBD2 may supply D (5 bases each). Sequencing was performed on blood. The CDR3 DNA follows: TGCAGCGTTGGGGGGACCGGGGAGCTGTTTTTT. Residues: CSVGGTGELFF.